These 20 T cell receptor beta chains came from one sample sequenced in a study of blood T cell repertoires in COVID-19. Assay: immunoSEQ multiplex PCR; the TCRdb copy retains only in-frame clones and omits some. The table includes roughly 220,000 clones, approximately 84% detected once. The sequenced sample consisted of PBMCs or T cells enriched from blood (not recorded which). Receptor source: a man aged 40-49 years who had recovered from COVID-19.

This clone has a handful of counts. The chain is built from TRBV7-3 and TRBJ2-5; a weak D match, TRBD2 (7 bases). The CDR3 spans 15 residues. V lost 5 bases, J lost 1 base, and 14 bases lay in between. The germline V gene has CDR1 SGHTA and CDR2 FQGTGA. This CDR3 reads CASSLRGGPQETQYF. CDR3 nucleotide sequence: TGTGCCAGCAGCCTGCGCGGGGGCCCCCAAGAGACCCAGTACTTC. Drawing the rest from reference TRBV7-3 and TRBJ2-5, the complete variable domain is GAGVSQTPSNKVTEKGKYVELRCDPISGHTALYWYRQSLGQGPEFLIYFQGTGAADDSGLPNDRFFAVRPEGSVSTLKIQRTERGDSAVYLCASSLRGGPQETQYFGPGTRLLVL.

The J gene is TRBJ1-1, the V gene TRBV28; TRBD1 aligns across 7 bases. V gave up 8 bases and J gave up 3 bases; unmatched junction bases: 9. Germline CDR1 is MDHEN and CDR2 is SYDVKM. The CDR3 is 14 residues long. As DNA, the CDR3 is TGTGCCAGCCGGGACAGAACACGCCACACTGAAGCTTTCTTT. Amino acids: CASRDRTRHTEAFF.

The genes are TRBV7-2 and TRBJ2-1; D perhaps matches TRBD1 (6 bases). V was pared by 2 bases and J by 6 bases, with 11 bases between. CDR1 is SGHTA, CDR2 FQGNSA, per germline. The length of the CDR3 is 14 residues. The CDR3 nucleotides are TGTGCCAGCAGCTTATTGTGGGGGCCCAATGAGCAGTTCTTC. The encoded protein is CASSLLWGPNEQFF.

The V call is TRBV28, the J call TRBJ1-4; D is unresolved. From germline, CDR1 is MDHEN and CDR2 SYDVKM. The V end lost 7 bases, the J end lost 7 bases, and 16 bases lay between the germline ends. The CDR3 consists of 14 residues. CDR3 DNA: TGTGCCAGCACCCGCCCGGCCACGGGTGAAAAACTGTTTTTT. Residues: CASTRPATGEKLFF.

This rearrangement joins TRBV29-1 to TRBJ2-1, with 14 bases that match TRBD2. CDR3 length: 12 residues. Germline CDR1 reads SQVTM; CDR2 reads ANQGSEA. The ends lost 6 bases at V and 10 bases at J; junction bases unmatched: 2. CDR3 sequence (DNA): TGCAGCGTGGGACTAGCGGGAGTAGAGCAGTTCTTC. Translation: CSVGLAGVEQFF.

The chain combines TRBV4-2 with TRBJ1-1, with TRBD1 matching 10 bases. The germline V gene has CDR1 LGHNA and CDR2 YNFKEQ. V lost 4 bases and J lost 4; bases outside the gene matches: 12. This CDR3 has 17 residues. DNA of the CDR3: TGTGCCAGCAGCCGGAAGACAGGGGGCGATTTCGGCACTGAAGCTTTCTTT. This sequence encodes CASSRKTGGDFGTEAFF.

V is TRBV7-7 and J is TRBJ2-2, with D maybe TRBD1 (6 bases). V lost 4 bases and J lost 10, with 16 bases in between. The germline CDR1 and CDR2 sequences are SSHAT and FNYEAQ (reference sequence). This CDR3 region has 14 residues. The DNA of the CDR3 is TGTGCCAGCAGCTCTCGACAGGAACATAAGGAGCTGTTTTTT. Protein sequence: CASSSRQEHKELFF.

The gene calls are TRBV5-4 and TRBJ2-7; a weak D match, TRBD1 (6 bases). V shed 3 bases and J shed 2 bases, with 12 bases lying between them. CDR3 length: 14 residues. Germline CDR1 reads SGHNT; CDR2 reads YYREEE (reference sequence). As DNA, the CDR3 is TGTGCCAGCAGCTCCGGGACAAATACCTACGAGCAGTACTTC. Protein product: CASSSGTNTYEQYF.

Only a few counts were recorded for this clone. V is TRBV5-4 and J is TRBJ2-7, with 7 bases fitting TRBD1. CDR3 length: 13 residues. After removal of 2 bases from V and 6 bases from J, the junction contained 5 bases not matched to a gene. Germline-derived CDR1 and CDR2 are SGHNT and YYREEE (reference sequence). The CDR3 bases are TGTGCCAGCAGCTTCGAGGGGGCTGGCGAGCAGTACTTC. The encoded protein is CASSFEGAGEQYF.

This clone appeared a single time. The chain links TRBV3-1 (or the pseudogene TRBV3-2) to TRBJ2-4; D is ambiguous. From germline, CDR1 is LGHDT and CDR2 YNNKEL (reference sequence). V shed 1 base and J shed 6 bases, with 7 bases lying between them. This CDR3 has 13 residues. The CDR3 DNA follows: TGTGCCAGCAGCCAAGGGAACAGAAACATTCAGTACTTC. Translating it yields CASSQGNRNIQYF.

The chain recombines TRBV27 with TRBJ2-7; tentative D call: TRBD2 (5 bases). The CDR3 is 11 amino acids. Germline assignment: CDR1 MNHEY and CDR2 SMNVEV (reference sequence). The V gene lost 10 bases and the J gene lost 0 bases, with 7 bases spanning the gap. DNA of the CDR3: TGTGCCAACACTAGCTCCTACGAGCAGTACTTC. Its protein product is CANTSSYEQYF.

The chain uses TRBV28 and TRBJ1-4; 7 positions match TRBD1. Per germline, CDR1 MDHEN and CDR2 SYDVKM. After removal of 11 bases from V and 2 bases from J, the junction contained 5 bases not matched to a gene. The CDR3 is 13 residues long. CDR3 nucleotides: TGTGCCGTCCAACAGGGGACTAATGAAAAACTGTTTTTT. This codes for CAVQQGTNEKLFF.

The chain links TRBV3-1 (or the pseudogene TRBV3-2) to TRBJ2-7; a possible D gene is TRBD1 (5 bases). The CDR3 contains 12 residues. The V gene's germline CDR1 is LGHDT and CDR2 YNNKEL (reference sequence). With 2 bases removed from V and 3 bases from J, the gap between germline ends came to 5 bases. The CDR3 region has the DNA TGTGCCAGCAGCCAACAGGGCTACGAGCAGTACTTC. Translating it yields CASSQQGYEQYF.

This clone was observed a handful of times. The rearrangement uses TRBV6-5 and TRBJ2-5; a possible D gene is TRBD2 (6 bases). The CDR3 has 14 residues. CDR1 MNHEY and CDR2 SVGAGI come from the germline V gene. The V end was cut by 6 bases, the J end by 9 bases, with 20 bases between. This chain's CDR3 is CASSRTSSGGAQYF. The CDR3 DNA reads TGTGCCAGCAGCCGCACGAGTAGCGGCGGGGCCCAGTACTTC.

V is TRBV6-2 or TRBV6-3 and J is TRBJ1-1; no clear D gene. CDR3 length: 13 amino acids. CDR1 and CDR2 (germline): MNHEY, SVGEGT. Between the trimmed V and J ends, which lost 2 bases and 6 bases, there was a span of 10 bases. The CDR3 DNA reads as TGTGCCAGCAGTTACAGCTTCCCGGCTGAAGCTTTCTTT. Amino acid sequence: CASSYSFPAEAFF.

The table lists this clone with a count of one. The J gene is TRBJ1-4, the V gene TRBV28; unclear D gene. This CDR3 is 12 amino acids long. The V gene's germline CDR1 is MDHEN and CDR2 SYDVKM. V was clipped by 7 bases and J by 3 bases, with 6 bases between them. This CDR3 reads CASTSANEKLFF. The CDR3, as DNA: TGTGCCAGCACCTCGGCTAATGAAAAACTGTTTTTT.

The chain recombines TRBV7-2 with TRBJ1-3, with D unclear. V was cut by 5 bases and J by 2 bases, with 10 bases left in between. This CDR3 comprises 14 residues. Germline V CDR1 and CDR2: SGHTA, FQGNSA. Here the CDR3 reads CASSLSRAGNTIYF. DNA for the CDR3: TGTGCCAGCAGCCTTAGCCGGGCTGGAAACACCATATATTTT.

The V and J genes are TRBV7-2 and TRBJ2-1; TRBD1 agrees at 11 bases. Germline trimming cut 6 bases from V and 7 bases from J; bases unmatched to any gene: 11. The germline gives CDR1 SGHTA, CDR2 FQGNSA. The length of the CDR3 is 16 residues. The CDR3 sequence: CASRLGGQGAGNEQFF. As DNA, the CDR3 is TGTGCCAGCAGGCTGGGAGGACAGGGGGCGGGGAATGAGCAGTTCTTC.

The genes are TRBV6-5 and TRBJ1-1; 7 bases are shared with TRBD1. This CDR3 spans 13 amino acids. Germline CDR1 and CDR2: MNHEY and SVGAGI. Losses at the gene ends were 7 bases for V and 4 bases for J; bases not matched to a gene: 6. The CDR3 protein is CASTQGGGTEAFF. The DNA for the CDR3 is TGTGCCAGCACTCAGGGGGGCGGCACTGAAGCTTTCTTT.

This clone was seen a single time. This rearrangement joins TRBV7-8 to TRBJ2-1, with a tentative D call TRBD1 (5 bases). V was cut by 4 bases and J by 7 bases, with 11 bases left in between. The length of the CDR3 is 13 residues. The germline gives CDR1 SGHVS, CDR2 FQNEAQ. As DNA, the CDR3 is TGTGCCAGCAGCTCCAGGGTAACGAATGAGCAGTTCTTC. This gives the protein CASSSRVTNEQFF. The complete variable domain, with remaining parts taken from reference TRBV7-8 and TRBJ2-1, reads GAGVSQSPRYKVAKRGQDVALRCDPISGHVSLFWYQQALGQGPEFLTYFQNEAQLDKSGLPSDRFFAERPEGSVSTLKIQRTQQEDSAVYLCASSSRVTNEQFFGPGTRLTVL.